The 23 T cell receptor beta chains below come from one sample, sequenced in a study of cytomegalovirus exposure and HLA in healthy donors. The primer mix had 60 Vbeta and 13 Jbeta primers. Sequencing used immunoSEQ multiplex PCR; TCRdb keeps in-frame clones, though not all of them. The sample lists about 120,000 clones; 81% were seen once. Material: PBMCs. All receptors come from a woman in her 30s in good health and CMV-seronegative.

V gene TRBV7-9 combines with J gene TRBJ2-7, with a possible D match to TRBD1 (6 bases). CDR3 length equals 14 residues. Germline V gene data show CDR1 as SEHNR and CDR2 as FQNEAQ (reference sequence). V shed 5 bases and J shed 2 bases, with 13 bases lying between them. This CDR3 is CASSPGTSAYEQYF. In DNA form, the CDR3 reads TGTGCCAGCAGCCCAGGGACATCGGCCTACGAGCAGTACTTC.

A single count supports this clone. The chain employs TRBV2 and TRBJ2-2; the D is unclear. The CDR3 has 13 residues. V was pared by 6 bases and J by 2 bases, with 7 bases between. Germline V gene data show CDR1 as SNHLY and CDR2 as FYNNEI. This CDR3 is CASREENTGELFF. The DNA for the CDR3 is TGTGCCAGCAGAGAGGAAAACACCGGGGAGCTGTTTTTT.

The chain recombines TRBV27 with TRBJ2-1, with TRBD2 matching 7 bases. There are 14 residues in the CDR3. V was pared by 6 bases and J by 1 base, with 3 bases of the junction left unmatched. The germline CDR1 and CDR2 sequences are MNHEY and SMNVEV (reference sequence). This chain's CDR3 is CASRFGGSYNEQFF. In DNA form, the CDR3 reads TGTGCCAGCAGGTTCGGGGGGTCCTACAATGAGCAGTTCTTC.

This clone occurred once. V gene TRBV6-5 combines with J gene TRBJ2-7; 9 bases map to TRBD1. The CDR3 runs to 14 residues. The germline V gene encodes CDR1 MNHEY and CDR2 SVGAGI. V was pared by 6 bases and J by 5 bases, with 8 bases of the junction left unmatched. CDR3 residues: CASRPGQGFHEQYF. CDR3 coding DNA: TGTGCCAGCAGACCGGGACAGGGTTTCCACGAGCAGTACTTC.

The chain links TRBV28 to TRBJ1-2, with D maybe TRBD1 (6 bases). V dropped 5 bases and J dropped 3 bases, with 16 bases sitting between them. From germline, CDR1 is MDHEN and CDR2 SYDVKM. This CDR3 comprises 15 residues. CDR3 nucleotide sequence: TGTGCCAGCAGTATTCCCAGGGGTGCCTACTATGGCTACACCTTC. It specifies CASSIPRGAYYGYTF.

The genes are TRBV18 and TRBJ2-2; TRBD2 matches at 9 bases. This CDR3 spans 20 amino acids. V shed 0 bases and J 2 bases; nucleotides not matched to a gene: 13. Germline CDR1 is KGHSH and CDR2 is LQKENI. The CDR3 sequence: CASSPPNSGGPLSNTGELFF. The CDR3 nucleotides read TGTGCCAGCTCACCACCGAATAGCGGGGGCCCTCTTTCTAACACCGGGGAGCTGTTTTTT.

The chain has TRBV19 and TRBJ2-1; tentative D call: TRBD1 (6 bases). CDR1 is LNHDA and CDR2 is SQIVND in the germline V gene (reference sequence). This CDR3 is built from 15 residues. The germline V and J ends were trimmed by 2 bases and 7 bases, with 15 bases remaining between them. The CDR3 region has the DNA TGTGCCAGTAGTATAAAAGGGGACACCATTAATGAGCAGTTCTTC. Protein: CASSIKGDTINEQFF.

This chain connects TRBV27 to TRBJ1-1, with D possibly matching TRBD1 (6 bases). Trimming pared 3 bases from V and 4 bases from J, leaving 9 bases between. There are 13 residues in the CDR3. Germline CDR1 reads MNHEY; CDR2 reads SMNVEV (reference sequence). The CDR3 is CASSFQGPTEAFF. The CDR3 DNA follows: TGTGCCAGCAGTTTTCAGGGGCCCACTGAAGCTTTCTTT.

The rearrangement links TRBV19 to TRBJ2-1, with TRBD2 matching over 8 bases. CDR3 length: 16 amino acids. With V trimmed by 4 bases and J by 7 bases, 12 bases remained unmatched. Germline V gives CDR1 LNHDA, CDR2 SQIVND (reference sequence). The CDR3: CASSTRRGGRLNEQFF. In nucleotides, the CDR3 is TGTGCCAGTAGTACTCGAAGGGGCGGGAGGTTGAATGAGCAGTTCTTC.

V is TRBV11-3 and J is TRBJ2-2, with 15 bases fitting TRBD2. Trimming took 5 bases from V and 5 from J; bases not matched to a gene: 3. The CDR3 is 16 residues long. Germline loops: CDR1 SGHNT, CDR2 YENEEA. The CDR3 reads CASSRGLAGGTGELFF. The CDR3 DNA sequence: TGTGCCAGCAGCCGCGGACTAGCGGGAGGGACCGGGGAGCTGTTTTTT.

The chain employs TRBV5-6 and TRBJ1-3; 7 bases are a match to TRBD1. V lost 1 base to trimming and J lost 0 bases; unmatched junction nucleotides: 10. Germline V CDR1 and CDR2: SGHDT, YYEEEE. The CDR3 covers 18 residues. This chain's CDR3 is CASSLTTGTVFSGNTIYF. DNA for the CDR3: TGTGCCAGCAGCTTGACTACCGGGACAGTCTTCTCTGGAAACACCATATATTTT.

The chain is built from TRBV28 and TRBJ2-7; 12 bases are a match to TRBD2. The V segment lost 7 bases and the J segment 3 bases; nucleotides outside the gene matches: 16. CDR1 and CDR2 from the germline V gene are MDHEN and SYDVKM. The CDR3 length is 18 residues. CDR3 protein: CASKLDNVLAGGHYEQYF. The CDR3 coding sequence is TGTGCCAGCAAACTGGACAACGTTCTAGCGGGAGGGCACTACGAGCAGTACTTC.

The chain couples TRBV10-3 to TRBJ2-2; the D gene is possibly TRBD2 (5 bases). The CDR3 covers 14 residues. Germline V lookup: CDR1 ENHRY, CDR2 SYGVKD. Deletions cut 0 bases from V and 7 bases from J, with 9 bases between. Written as DNA, the CDR3 is TGTGCCATCAGTGAGTCGATCGGGAACGGGGAGCTGTTTTTT. Residues: CAISESIGNGELFF.

About this clone: This sample also contains other DNA sequences that code for the same CDR3. The DNA for the CDR3 is TGTGCCAGCAGCTCCCCCGGGGGCACAGATACGCAGTATTTT. Its protein product is CASSSPGGTDTQYF. The chain is built from TRBV28 and TRBJ2-3; D is perhaps TRBD2 (5 bases). The V end lost 6 bases, the J end lost 1 base, and 11 bases lay between the germline ends. The CDR3 consists of 14 residues. CDR1 and CDR2 (germline): MDHEN, SYDVKM.

V is TRBV6-5 and J is TRBJ2-7; D might be TRBD1 (5 bases). Germline V gene lookup returns CDR1 MNHEY and CDR2 SVGAGI. V gave up 6 bases and J gave up 4 bases, with 10 bases separating them. This CDR3 has 12 residues. This CDR3 is CASSSQAYEQYF. CDR3 bases: TGTGCCAGCAGCTCACAGGCGTACGAGCAGTACTTC.

V usage is TRBV5-1 and J usage is TRBJ2-2; D call uncertain. Germline values: CDR1 SGHRS, CDR2 YFSETQ. V lost 0 bases, J lost 4 bases, and 4 bases lay in between. The CDR3 consists of 13 residues. The CDR3 protein is CASSLASTGELFF. CDR3 coding DNA: TGCGCCAGCAGCTTGGCGTCCACCGGGGAGCTGTTTTTT.

The V and J genes are TRBV5-1 and TRBJ2-5; the D gene is possibly TRBD2 (6 bases). This CDR3 has 16 amino acids. Germline CDR1 and CDR2: SGHRS and YFSETQ. Deletions cut 7 bases from V and 3 bases from J, with 22 bases between. The CDR3 here is CASFPTGTRKEETQYF. The DNA of the CDR3 is TGCGCCAGCTTCCCCACCGGGACTCGTAAAGAAGAGACCCAGTACTTC.

The J gene is TRBJ2-6, the V gene TRBV7-9; D unclear. This CDR3 contains 17 residues. Trimming cost V 0 bases and J 0 bases, with 9 bases left between them. Germline V lookup: CDR1 SEHNR, CDR2 FQNEAQ (reference sequence). CDR3 DNA: TGTGCCAGCAGCTTAGCTGCGCGTTACTCTGGGGCCAACGTCCTGACTTTC. Its protein product is CASSLAARYSGANVLTF. Based on the CDR3 plus reference TRBV7-9 and TRBJ2-6, the full variable domain is DTGVSQNPRHKITKRGQNVTFRCDPISEHNRLYWYRQTLGQGPEFLTYFQNEAQLEKSRLLSDRFSAERPKGSFSTLEIQRTEQGDSAMYLCASSLAARYSGANVLTFGAGSRLTVL.

This sequence joins TRBV14 and TRBJ1-1, with 10 positions matching TRBD1. This CDR3 contains 16 residues. The germline gives CDR1 SGHDN, CDR2 FVKESK. V lost 4 bases to trimming and J lost 5 bases; unmatched junction nucleotides: 10. This chain's CDR3 is CASSLNGQGVETEAFF. The CDR3 DNA follows: TGTGCCAGCAGCCTAAATGGACAGGGGGTCGAAACTGAAGCTTTCTTT.

The chain recombines TRBV2 with TRBJ2-2; TRBD2 matches 8 bases. CDR1 SNHLY and CDR2 FYNNEI come from the germline V gene. The CDR3 extends over 18 amino acids. The V gene end was trimmed by 6 bases and the J gene end by 2 bases; junction bases not matched to a gene: 14. The CDR3 DNA follows: TGTGCCAGCAGCGCTACACTTCCCCGGGAGGGAAACACCGGGGAGCTGTTTTTT. Amino acid sequence: CASSATLPREGNTGELFF.

This sequence joins TRBV5-1 and TRBJ1-1; the D is unclear. The CDR3 loop spans 13 amino acids. The germline gives CDR1 SGHRS, CDR2 YFSETQ. Trimming pared 4 bases from V and 4 bases from J, leaving 11 bases between. The CDR3 is CASSPGEGTEAFF. The CDR3 DNA reads TGCGCCAGCAGCCCCGGTGAGGGCACTGAAGCTTTCTTT. The full variable domain, completed using reference TRBV5-1 and TRBJ1-1, is KAGVTQTPRYLIKTRGQQVTLSCSPISGHRSVSWYQQTPGQGLQFLFEYFSETQRNKGNFPGRFSGRQFSNSRSEMNVSTLELGDSALYLCASSPGEGTEAFFGQGTRLTVV.

The genes are TRBV4-1 and TRBJ2-3; 14 bases align to TRBD2. CDR3 length: 17 residues. After removal of 4 bases from V and 4 bases from J, the junction contained 7 bases not matched to a gene. Germline V gene data show CDR1 as MGHRA and CDR2 as YSYEKL. This CDR3 is CASSLSGTSGSADTQYF. CDR3 DNA sequence: TGCGCCAGCAGCCTCTCCGGGACTAGCGGGAGTGCAGATACGCAGTATTTT.

The chain combines TRBV7-2 with TRBJ2-1; 11 nucleotides agree with TRBD2. The CDR3 length is 16 residues. Germline CDR1 SGHTA, CDR2 FQGNSA. V gave up 3 bases and J gave up 4 bases; unmatched junction bases: 5. The CDR3 nucleotides are TGTGCCAGCAGCTTGAGTGGGACTAGCGGTTACAATGAGCAGTTCTTC. Its protein is CASSLSGTSGYNEQFF.